This T cell receptor (beta chain) was recovered during a study of spatial heterogeneity in lung cancer. Using its own MiXCR run on the 5' RACE reads, TCRdb lists one record per CDR3 protein. The repertoire includes about 120,000 distinct CDR3 sequences, 10% to 15% of them detected once, and 16% sits in the top ten. As for time point: blood at routine non-recurrence follow-up after resection. Unsorted tumor, nontumor lung tissue or cryopreserved PBMC supplied the whole RNA. The V gene's germline CDR1 is DFQATT and CDR2 SNEGSKA (reference sequence). J was trimmed by 0 bases and V by 5 bases; bases with no gene match: 9. The CDR3 totals 15 residues. This clonotype turned up a few times.

The chain uses TRBV20-1 and TRBJ1-1; TRBD1 agrees at 7 bases. The TCR originated in a male donor with early-stage non-small cell lung cancer. The specimen comprised PBMCs, sampled at follow-up. The CDR3 spells CSASRDSRMNTEAFF. Written as DNA, the CDR3 is TGCAGTGCTTCGAGGGACAGCCGGATGAACACTGAAGCTTTCTTT.